The clone carrying this TCR beta chain came up once. The data were obtained in a study of blood T cell repertoires in COVID-19. Germline loops: CDR1 LGHDT, CDR2 YNNKEL (reference sequence). Losses at the gene ends were 4 bases for V and 8 bases for J; bases not matched to a gene: 9. The CDR3 has 14 residues. Repertoires were generated with immunoSEQ multiplex PCR, while TCRdb's copy carries only in-frame clones and drops some. The table includes over 150,000 clones, 80% to 90% detected once. This sequence originates from a man between 40 and 49 years old who had recovered from COVID-19. The chain employs TRBV3-1 (or the pseudogene TRBV3-2) and TRBJ1-2; 8 nucleotides line up with TRBD1. Sequenced: PBMCs or T cells enriched from blood (not recorded which). CDR3 region: CASSLGQGLGGYTF. DNA of the CDR3: TGTGCCAGCAGCCTCGGACAGGGCTTAGGCGGCTACACCTTC.